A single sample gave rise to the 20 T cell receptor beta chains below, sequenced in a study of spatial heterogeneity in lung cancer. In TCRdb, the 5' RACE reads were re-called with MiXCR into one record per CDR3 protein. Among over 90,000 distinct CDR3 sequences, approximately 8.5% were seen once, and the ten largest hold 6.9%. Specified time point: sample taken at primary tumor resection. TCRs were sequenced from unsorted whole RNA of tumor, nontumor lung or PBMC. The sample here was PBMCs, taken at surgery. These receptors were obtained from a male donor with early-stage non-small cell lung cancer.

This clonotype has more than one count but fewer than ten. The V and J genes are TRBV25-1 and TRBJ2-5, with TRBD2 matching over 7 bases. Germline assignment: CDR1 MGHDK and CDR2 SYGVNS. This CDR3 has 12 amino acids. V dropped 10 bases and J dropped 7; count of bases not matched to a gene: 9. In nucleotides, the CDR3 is TGTGCCACCGGTGGGGGGGTTGGGACCCAGTACTTC. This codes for CATGGGVGTQYF.

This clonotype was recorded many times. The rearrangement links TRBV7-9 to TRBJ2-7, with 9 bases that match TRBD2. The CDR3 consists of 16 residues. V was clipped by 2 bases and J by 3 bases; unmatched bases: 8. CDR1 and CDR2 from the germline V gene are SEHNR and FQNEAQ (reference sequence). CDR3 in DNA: TGTGCCAGCAGCTTATTTGGCGGGAGGGCTTACTACGAGCAGTACTTC. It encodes CASSLFGGRAYYEQYF. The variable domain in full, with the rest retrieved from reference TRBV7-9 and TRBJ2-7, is DTGVSQNPRHKITKRGQNVTFRCDPISEHNRLYWYRQTLGQGPEFLTYFQNEAQLEKSRLLSDRFSAERPKGSFSTLEIQRTEQGDSAMYLCASSLFGGRAYYEQYFGPGTRLTVT.

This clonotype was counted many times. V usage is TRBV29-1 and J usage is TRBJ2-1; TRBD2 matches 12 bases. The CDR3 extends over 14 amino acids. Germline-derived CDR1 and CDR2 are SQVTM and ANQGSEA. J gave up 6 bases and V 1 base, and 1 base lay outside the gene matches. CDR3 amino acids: CSVEGLAGVNEQFF. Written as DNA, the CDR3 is TGCAGCGTTGAAGGACTAGCGGGAGTCAATGAGCAGTTCTTC.

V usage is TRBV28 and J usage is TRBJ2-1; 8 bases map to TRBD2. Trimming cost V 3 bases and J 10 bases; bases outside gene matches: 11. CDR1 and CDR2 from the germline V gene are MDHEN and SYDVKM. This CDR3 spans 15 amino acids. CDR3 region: CASSFHGLAQSEQFF. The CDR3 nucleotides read TGTGCCAGCAGTTTCCACGGACTAGCCCAGAGCGAGCAGTTCTTC. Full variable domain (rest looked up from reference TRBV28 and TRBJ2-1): DVKVTQSSRYLVKRTGEKVFLECVQDMDHENMFWYRQDPGLGLRLIYFSYDVKMKEKGDIPEGYSVSREKKERFSLILESASTNQTSMYLCASSFHGLAQSEQFFGPGTRLTVL.

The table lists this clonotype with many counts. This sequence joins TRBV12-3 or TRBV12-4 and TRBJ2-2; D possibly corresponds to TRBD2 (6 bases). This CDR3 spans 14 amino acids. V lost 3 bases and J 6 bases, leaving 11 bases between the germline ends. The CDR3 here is CASSFSGTPGELFF. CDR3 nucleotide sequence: TGTGCCAGCAGTTTTAGCGGAACGCCCGGGGAGCTGTTTTTT.

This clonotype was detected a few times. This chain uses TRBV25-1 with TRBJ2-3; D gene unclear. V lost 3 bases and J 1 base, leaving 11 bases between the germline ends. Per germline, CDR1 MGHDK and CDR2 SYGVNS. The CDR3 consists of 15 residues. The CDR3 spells CASSDRADRTDTQYF. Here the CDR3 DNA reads TGTGCCAGCAGTGATAGGGCCGACCGCACAGATACGCAGTATTTT.

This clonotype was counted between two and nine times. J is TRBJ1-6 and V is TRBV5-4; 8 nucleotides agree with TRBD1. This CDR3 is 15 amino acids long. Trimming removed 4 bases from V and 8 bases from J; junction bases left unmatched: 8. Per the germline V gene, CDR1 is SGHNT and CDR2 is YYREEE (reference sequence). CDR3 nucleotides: TGTGCCAGCAGCCCAACCGGGACAGGATATTCACCCCTCCACTTT. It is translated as CASSPTGTGYSPLHF.

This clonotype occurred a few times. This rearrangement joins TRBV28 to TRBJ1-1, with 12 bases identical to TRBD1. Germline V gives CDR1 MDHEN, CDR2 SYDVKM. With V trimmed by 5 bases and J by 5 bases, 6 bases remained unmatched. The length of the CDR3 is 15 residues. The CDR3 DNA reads TGTGCCAGCAGTCCGGGGACAGGGGGCAGGACTGAAGCTTTCTTT. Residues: CASSPGTGGRTEAFF.

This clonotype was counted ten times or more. As DNA, the CDR3 is TGCAGTGCCCAGGACTCCTCCTACGAGCAGTACTTC. The encoded protein is CSAQDSSYEQYF. This sequence joins TRBV20-1 and TRBJ2-7; TRBD2 is a possible D gene (5 bases). Germline-derived CDR1 and CDR2 are DFQATT and SNEGSKA (reference sequence). V lost 6 bases and J lost 0, with 9 bases in between. This CDR3 region has 12 residues.

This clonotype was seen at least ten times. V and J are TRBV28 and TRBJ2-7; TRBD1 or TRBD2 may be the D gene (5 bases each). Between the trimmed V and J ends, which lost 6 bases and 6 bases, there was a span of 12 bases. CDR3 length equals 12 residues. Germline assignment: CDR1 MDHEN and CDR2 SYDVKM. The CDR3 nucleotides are TGTGCCAGCAGGCTGCCCGGGGCCGAGCAGTACTTC. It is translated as CASRLPGAEQYF.

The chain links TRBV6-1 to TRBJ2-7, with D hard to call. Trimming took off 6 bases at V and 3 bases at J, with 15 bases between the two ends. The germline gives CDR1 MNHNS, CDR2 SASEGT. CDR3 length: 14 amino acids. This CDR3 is CASRRTTGNYEQYF. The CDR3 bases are TGTGCCAGCAGACGCACGACTGGAAACTACGAGCAGTACTTC.

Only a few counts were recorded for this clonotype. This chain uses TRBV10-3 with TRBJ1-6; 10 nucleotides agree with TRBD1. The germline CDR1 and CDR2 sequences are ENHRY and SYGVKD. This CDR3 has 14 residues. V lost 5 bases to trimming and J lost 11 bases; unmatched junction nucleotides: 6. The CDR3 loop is CAISPGTGVAPLHF. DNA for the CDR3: TGTGCCATCAGTCCCGGGACAGGGGTGGCACCCCTCCACTTT.

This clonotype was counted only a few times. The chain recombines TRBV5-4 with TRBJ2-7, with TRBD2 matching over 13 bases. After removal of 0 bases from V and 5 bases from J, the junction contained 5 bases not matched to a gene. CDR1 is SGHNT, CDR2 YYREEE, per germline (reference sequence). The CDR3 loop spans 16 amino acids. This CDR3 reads CASSLAPGLAGDEQYF. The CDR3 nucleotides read TGTGCCAGCAGCTTGGCTCCTGGACTAGCGGGGGACGAGCAGTACTTC.

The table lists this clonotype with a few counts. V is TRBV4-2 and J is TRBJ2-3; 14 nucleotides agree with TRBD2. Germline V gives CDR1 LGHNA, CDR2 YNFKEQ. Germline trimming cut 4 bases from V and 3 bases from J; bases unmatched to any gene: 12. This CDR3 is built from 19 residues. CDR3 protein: CASSLTGGLAGGGTDTQYF. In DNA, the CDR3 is TGTGCCAGCAGCCTAACCGGTGGACTAGCGGGAGGAGGGACAGATACGCAGTATTTT.

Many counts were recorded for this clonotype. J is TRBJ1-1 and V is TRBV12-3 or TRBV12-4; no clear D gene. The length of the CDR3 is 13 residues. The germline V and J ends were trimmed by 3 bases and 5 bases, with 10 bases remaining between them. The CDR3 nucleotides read TGTGCCAGCAGTTTCTACCCGGGGACTGAAGCTTTCTTT. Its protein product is CASSFYPGTEAFF.

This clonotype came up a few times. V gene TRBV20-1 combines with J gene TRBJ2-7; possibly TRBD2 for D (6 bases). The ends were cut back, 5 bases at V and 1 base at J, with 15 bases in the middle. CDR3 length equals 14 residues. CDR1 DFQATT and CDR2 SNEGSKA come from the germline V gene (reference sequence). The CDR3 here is CSAEDHRESYEQYF. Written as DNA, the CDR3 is TGCAGTGCTGAAGATCACCGGGAGTCCTACGAGCAGTACTTC.

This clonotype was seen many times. This CDR3 reads CAIGSGLAAYEQYF. CDR3 DNA sequence: TGTGCCATCGGATCGGGACTAGCCGCCTACGAGCAGTACTTC. V usage is TRBV6-2 or TRBV6-3 and J usage is TRBJ2-7; 9 nucleotides match TRBD2. This CDR3 region has 14 residues. Germline loops: CDR1 MNHEY, CDR2 SVGEGT. Germline trimming cut 10 bases from V and 2 bases from J; bases unmatched to any gene: 9.

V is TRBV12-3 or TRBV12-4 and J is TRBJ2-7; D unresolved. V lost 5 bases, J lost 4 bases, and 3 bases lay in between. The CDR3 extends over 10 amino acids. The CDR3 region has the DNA TGTGCCAGCAGTGTTTACGAGCAGTACTTC. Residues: CASSVYEQYF.

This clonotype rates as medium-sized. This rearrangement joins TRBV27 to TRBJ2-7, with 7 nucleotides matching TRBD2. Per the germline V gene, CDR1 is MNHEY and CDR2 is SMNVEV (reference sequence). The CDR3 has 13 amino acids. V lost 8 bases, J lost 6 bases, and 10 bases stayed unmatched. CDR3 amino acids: CASGATVAGEQYF. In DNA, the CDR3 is TGTGCCAGCGGAGCCACGGTAGCGGGCGAGCAGTACTTC.

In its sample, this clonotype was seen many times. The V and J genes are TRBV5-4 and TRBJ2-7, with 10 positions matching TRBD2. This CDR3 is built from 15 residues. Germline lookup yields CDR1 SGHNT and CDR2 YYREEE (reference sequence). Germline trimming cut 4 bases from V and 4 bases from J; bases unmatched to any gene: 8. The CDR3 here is CASSSRKREGYEQYF. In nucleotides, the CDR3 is TGTGCCAGCAGCAGCCGGAAGCGGGAGGGTTACGAGCAGTACTTC.